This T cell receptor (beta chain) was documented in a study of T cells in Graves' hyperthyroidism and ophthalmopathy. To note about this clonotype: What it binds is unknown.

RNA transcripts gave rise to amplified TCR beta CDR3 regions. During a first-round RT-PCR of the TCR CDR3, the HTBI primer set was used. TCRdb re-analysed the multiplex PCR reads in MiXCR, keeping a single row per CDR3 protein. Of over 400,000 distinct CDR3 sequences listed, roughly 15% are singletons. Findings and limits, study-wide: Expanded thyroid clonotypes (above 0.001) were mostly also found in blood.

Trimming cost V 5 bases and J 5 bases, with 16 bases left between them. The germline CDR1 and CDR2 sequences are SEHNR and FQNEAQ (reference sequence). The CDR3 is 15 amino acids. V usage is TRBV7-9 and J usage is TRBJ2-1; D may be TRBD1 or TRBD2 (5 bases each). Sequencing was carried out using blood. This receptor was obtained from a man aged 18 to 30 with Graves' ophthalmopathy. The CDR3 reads CASSPGATHNNEQFF. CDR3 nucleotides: TGTGCCAGCAGCCCCGGGGCTACTCATAACAATGAGCAGTTCTTC. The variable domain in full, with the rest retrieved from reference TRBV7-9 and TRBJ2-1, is DTGVSQNPRHKITKRGQNVTFRCDPISEHNRLYWYRQTLGQGPEFLTYFQNEAQLEKSRLLSDRFSAERPKGSFSTLEIQRTEQGDSAMYLCASSPGATHNNEQFFGPGTRLTVL.